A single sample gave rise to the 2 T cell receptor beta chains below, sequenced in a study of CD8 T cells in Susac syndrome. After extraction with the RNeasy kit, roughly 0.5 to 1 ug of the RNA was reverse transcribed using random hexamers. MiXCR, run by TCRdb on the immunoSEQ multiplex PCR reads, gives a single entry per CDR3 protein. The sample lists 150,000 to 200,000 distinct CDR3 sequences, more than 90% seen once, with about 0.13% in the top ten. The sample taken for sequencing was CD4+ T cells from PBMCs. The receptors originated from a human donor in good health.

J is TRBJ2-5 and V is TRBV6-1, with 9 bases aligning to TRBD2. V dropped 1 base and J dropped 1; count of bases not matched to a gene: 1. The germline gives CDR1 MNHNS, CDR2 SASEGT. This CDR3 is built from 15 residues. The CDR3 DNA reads TGTGCCAGCAGTGAAGAGCGGGGGGTCCAAGAGACCCAGTACTTC. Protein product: CASSEERGVQETQYF.

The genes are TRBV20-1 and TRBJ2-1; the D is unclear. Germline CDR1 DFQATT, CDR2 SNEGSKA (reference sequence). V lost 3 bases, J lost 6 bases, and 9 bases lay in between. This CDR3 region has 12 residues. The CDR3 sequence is CSASFPPNEQFF. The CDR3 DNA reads TGCAGTGCTAGTTTCCCTCCCAATGAGCAGTTCTTC.